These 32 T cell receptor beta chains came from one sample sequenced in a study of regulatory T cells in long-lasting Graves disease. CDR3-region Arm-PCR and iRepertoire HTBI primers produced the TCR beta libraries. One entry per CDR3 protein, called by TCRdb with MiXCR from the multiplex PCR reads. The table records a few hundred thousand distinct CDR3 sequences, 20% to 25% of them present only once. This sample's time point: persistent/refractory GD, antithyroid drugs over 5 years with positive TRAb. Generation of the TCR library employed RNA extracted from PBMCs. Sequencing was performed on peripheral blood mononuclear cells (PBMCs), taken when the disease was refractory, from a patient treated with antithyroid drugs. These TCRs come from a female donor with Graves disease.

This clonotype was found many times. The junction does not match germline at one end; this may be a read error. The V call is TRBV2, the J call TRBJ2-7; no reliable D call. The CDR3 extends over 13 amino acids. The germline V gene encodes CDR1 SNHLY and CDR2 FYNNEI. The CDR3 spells CARSDPGTYEQYF. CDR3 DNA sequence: TGTGCCAGAAGTGATCCGGGTACCTACGAGCAGTACTTC.

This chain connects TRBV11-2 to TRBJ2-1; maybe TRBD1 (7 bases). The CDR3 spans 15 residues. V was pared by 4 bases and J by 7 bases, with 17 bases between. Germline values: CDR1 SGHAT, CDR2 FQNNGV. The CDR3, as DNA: TGTGCCAGCAGCTCCACCAGGGGGACTTGGAATGAGCAGTTCTTC. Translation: CASSSTRGTWNEQFF.

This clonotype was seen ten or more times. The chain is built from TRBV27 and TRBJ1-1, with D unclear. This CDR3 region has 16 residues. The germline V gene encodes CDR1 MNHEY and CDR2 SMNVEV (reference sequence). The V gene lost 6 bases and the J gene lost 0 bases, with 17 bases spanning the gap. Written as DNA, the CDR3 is TGTGCCAGCAGCCCACCTGGGAGGGTCGTGAACACTGAAGCTTTCTTT. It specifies CASSPPGRVVNTEAFF.

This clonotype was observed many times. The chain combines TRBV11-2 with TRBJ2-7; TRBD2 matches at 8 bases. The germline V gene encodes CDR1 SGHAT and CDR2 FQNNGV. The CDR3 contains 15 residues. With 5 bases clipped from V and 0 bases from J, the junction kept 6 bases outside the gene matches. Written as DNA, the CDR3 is TGTGCCAGCAGCCAAGGTGGGACTAGCTCCTACGAGCAGTACTTC. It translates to CASSQGGTSSYEQYF.

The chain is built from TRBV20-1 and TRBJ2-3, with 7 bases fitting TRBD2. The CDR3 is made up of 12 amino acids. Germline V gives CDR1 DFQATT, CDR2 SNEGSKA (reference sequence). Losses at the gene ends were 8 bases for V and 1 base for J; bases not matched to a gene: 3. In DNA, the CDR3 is TGCAGTTGTACTAGCGGCACAGATACGCAGTATTTT. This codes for CSCTSGTDTQYF.

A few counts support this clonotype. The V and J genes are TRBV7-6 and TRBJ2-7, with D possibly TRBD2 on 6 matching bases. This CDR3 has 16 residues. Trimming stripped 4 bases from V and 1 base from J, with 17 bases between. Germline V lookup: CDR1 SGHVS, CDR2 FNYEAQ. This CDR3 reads CASSSFTTGVSYEQYF. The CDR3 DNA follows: TGTGCCAGCAGCTCCTTTACTACGGGGGTTTCCTACGAGCAGTACTTC.

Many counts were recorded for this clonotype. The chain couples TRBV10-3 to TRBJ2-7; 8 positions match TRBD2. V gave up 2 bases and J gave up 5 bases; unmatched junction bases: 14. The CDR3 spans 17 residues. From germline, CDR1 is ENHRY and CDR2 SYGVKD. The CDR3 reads CAISEPSSQREYNEQYF. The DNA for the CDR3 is TGTGCCATCAGTGAGCCCTCTTCTCAGCGGGAGTATAACGAGCAGTACTTC.

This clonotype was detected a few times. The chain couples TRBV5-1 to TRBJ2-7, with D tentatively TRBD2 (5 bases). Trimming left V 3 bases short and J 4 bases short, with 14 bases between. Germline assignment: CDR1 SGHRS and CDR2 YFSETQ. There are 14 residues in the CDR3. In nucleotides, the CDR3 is TGCGCCAGCAGCTCCGGGGAATTGGAGTACGAGCAGTACTTC. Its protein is CASSSGELEYEQYF.

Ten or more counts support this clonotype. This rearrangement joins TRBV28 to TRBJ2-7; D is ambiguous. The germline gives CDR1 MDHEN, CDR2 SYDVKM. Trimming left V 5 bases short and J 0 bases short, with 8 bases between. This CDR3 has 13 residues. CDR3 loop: CASSIDGSYEQYF. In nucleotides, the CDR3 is TGTGCCAGCAGTATTGACGGCTCCTACGAGCAGTACTTC.

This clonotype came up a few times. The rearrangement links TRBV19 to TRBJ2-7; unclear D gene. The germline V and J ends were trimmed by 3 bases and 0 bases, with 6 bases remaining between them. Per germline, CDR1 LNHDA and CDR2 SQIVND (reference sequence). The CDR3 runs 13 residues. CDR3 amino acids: CASSIQTSYEQYF. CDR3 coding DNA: TGTGCCAGTAGTATTCAGACCTCCTACGAGCAGTACTTC.

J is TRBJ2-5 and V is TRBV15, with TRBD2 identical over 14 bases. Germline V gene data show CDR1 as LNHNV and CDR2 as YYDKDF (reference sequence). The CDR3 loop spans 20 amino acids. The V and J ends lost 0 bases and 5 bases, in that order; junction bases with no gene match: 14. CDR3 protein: CATSRDSGTSGRSAEETQYF. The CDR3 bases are TGTGCCACCAGCAGAGATTCCGGGACTAGCGGGAGATCGGCGGAGGAGACCCAGTACTTC. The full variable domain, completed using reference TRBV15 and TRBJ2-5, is DAMVIQNPRYQVTQFGKPVTLSCSQTLNHNVMYWYQQKSSQAPKLLFHYYDKDFNNEADTPDNFQSRRPNTSFCFLDIRSPGLGDTAMYLCATSRDSGTSGRSAEETQYFGPGTRLLVL.

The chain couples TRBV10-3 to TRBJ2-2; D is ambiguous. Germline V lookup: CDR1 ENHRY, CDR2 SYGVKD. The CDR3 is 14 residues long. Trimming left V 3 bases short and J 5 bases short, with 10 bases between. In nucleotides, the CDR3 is TGTGCCATCAGTGAAAATGAGAGAACCGGGGAGCTGTTTTTT. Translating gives CAISENERTGELFF.

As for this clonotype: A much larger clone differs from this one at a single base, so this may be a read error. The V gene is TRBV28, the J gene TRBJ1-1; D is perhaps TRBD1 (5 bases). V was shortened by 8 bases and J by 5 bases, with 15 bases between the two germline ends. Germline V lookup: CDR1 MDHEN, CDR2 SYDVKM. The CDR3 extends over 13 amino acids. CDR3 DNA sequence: TGTGCCAGCGGTATATCAGGGAGGACTGAAGCTTTCTTT. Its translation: CASGISGRTEAFF.

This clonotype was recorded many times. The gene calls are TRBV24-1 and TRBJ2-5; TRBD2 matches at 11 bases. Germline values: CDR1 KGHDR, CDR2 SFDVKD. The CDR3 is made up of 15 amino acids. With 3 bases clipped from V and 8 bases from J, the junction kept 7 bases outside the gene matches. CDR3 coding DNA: TGTGCCACCAGTGATGCGACTAGCGGGAAGAGAACCCAGTACTTC. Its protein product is CATSDATSGKRTQYF.

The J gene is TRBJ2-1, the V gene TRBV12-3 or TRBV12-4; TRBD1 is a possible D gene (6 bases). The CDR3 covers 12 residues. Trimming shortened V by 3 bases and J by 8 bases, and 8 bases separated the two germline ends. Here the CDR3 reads CASSFGGDEQFF. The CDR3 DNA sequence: TGTGCCAGCAGTTTTGGGGGCGATGAGCAGTTCTTC.

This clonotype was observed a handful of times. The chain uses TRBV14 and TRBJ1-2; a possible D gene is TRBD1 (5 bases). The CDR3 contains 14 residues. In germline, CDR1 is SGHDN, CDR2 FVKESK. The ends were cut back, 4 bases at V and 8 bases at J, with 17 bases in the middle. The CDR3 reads CASSPTGRSFGYTF. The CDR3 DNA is TGTGCCAGCAGCCCGACGGGACGATCATTCGGCTACACCTTC.

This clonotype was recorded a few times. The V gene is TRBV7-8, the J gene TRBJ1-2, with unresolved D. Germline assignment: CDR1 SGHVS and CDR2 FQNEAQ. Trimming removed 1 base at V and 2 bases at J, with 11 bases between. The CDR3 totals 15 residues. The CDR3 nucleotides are TGTGCCAGCAGCTTAGGGTTTACAGAGAACTATGGCTACACCTTC. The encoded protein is CASSLGFTENYGYTF.

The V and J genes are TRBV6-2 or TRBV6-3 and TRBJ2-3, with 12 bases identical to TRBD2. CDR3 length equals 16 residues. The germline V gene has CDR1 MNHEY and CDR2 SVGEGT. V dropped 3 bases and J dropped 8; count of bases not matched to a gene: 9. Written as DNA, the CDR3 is TGTGCCAGCAGTTATTATACTAGCGGGAGGCAAGGTACGCAGTATTTT. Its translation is CASSYYTSGRQGTQYF.

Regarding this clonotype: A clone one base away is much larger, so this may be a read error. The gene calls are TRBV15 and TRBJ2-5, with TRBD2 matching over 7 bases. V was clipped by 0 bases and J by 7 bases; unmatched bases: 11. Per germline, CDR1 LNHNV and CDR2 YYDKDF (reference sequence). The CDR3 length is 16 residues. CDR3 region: CATSRDGSSGKGTQYF. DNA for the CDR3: TGTGCCACCAGCAGAGATGGGTCTAGCGGTAAAGGGACCCAGTACTTC.

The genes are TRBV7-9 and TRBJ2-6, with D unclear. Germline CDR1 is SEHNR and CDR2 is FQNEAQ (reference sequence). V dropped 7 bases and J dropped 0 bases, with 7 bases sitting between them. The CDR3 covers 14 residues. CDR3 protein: CASIRNSGANVLTF. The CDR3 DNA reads TGTGCCAGCATTCGAAACTCTGGGGCCAACGTCCTGACTTTC. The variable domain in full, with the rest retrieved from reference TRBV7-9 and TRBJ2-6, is DTGVSQNPRHKITKRGQNVTFRCDPISEHNRLYWYRQTLGQGPEFLTYFQNEAQLEKSRLLSDRFSAERPKGSFSTLEIQRTEQGDSAMYLCASIRNSGANVLTFGAGSRLTVL.

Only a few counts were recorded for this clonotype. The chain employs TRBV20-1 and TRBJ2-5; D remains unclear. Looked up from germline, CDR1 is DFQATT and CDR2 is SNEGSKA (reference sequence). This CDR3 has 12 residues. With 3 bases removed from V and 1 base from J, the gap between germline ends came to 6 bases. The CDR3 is CSASYAQETQYF. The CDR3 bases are TGCAGTGCTAGTTACGCCCAAGAGACCCAGTACTTC.

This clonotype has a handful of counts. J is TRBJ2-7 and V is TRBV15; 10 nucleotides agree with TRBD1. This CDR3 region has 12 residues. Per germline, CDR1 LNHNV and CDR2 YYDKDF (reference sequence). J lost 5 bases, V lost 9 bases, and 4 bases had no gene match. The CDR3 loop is CATRDRGHEQYF. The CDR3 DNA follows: TGTGCCACGAGGGACAGGGGTCACGAGCAGTACTTC.

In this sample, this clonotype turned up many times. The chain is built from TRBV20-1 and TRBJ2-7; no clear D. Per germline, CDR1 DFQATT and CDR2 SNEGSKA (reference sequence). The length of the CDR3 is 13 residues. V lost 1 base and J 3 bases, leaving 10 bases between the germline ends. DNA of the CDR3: TGCAGTGCTAGAGGCGACCGATTCTACGAGCAGTACTTC. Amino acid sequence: CSARGDRFYEQYF.

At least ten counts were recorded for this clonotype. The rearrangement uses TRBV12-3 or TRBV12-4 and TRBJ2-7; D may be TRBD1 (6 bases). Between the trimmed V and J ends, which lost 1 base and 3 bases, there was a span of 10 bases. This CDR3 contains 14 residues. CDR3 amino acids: CASSLEGRGYEQYF. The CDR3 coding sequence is TGTGCCAGCAGTTTAGAGGGCAGGGGCTACGAGCAGTACTTC.

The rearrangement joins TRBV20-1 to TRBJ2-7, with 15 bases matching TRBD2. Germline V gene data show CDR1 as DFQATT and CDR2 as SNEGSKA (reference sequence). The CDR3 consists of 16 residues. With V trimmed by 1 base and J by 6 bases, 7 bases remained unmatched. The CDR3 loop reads CSARAWTSGRASEQYF. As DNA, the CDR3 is TGCAGTGCTAGAGCCTGGACTAGCGGGAGGGCCTCCGAGCAGTACTTC.

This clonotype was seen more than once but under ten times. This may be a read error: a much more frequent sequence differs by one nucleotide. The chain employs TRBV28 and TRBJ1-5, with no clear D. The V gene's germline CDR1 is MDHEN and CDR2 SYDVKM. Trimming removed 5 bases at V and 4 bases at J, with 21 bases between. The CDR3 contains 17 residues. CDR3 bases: TGTGCCAGCAGTCCTGATTCGCGCAGGAGGTGGAATCAGCCCCAGCATTTT. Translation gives CASSPDSRRRWNQPQHF.

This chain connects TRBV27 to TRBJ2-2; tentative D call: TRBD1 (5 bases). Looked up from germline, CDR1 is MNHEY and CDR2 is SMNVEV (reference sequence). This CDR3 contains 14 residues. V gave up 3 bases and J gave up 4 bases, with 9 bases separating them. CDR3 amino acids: CASSLVGATGELFF. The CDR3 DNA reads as TGTGCCAGCAGTTTGGTTGGGGCCACCGGGGAGCTGTTTTTT.

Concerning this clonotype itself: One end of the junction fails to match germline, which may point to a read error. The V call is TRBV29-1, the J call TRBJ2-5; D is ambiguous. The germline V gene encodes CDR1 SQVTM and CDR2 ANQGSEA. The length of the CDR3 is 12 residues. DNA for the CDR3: TGCAGCGTTGTCCTAGATAGAGAGACCCGGTACTTC. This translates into CSVVLDRETRYF.

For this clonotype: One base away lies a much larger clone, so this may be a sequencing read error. The CDR3 DNA follows: TGTGCCAGCTCACTCGCGGGACAAACCAAAAACATTCAGTACTTC. The encoded protein is CASSLAGQTKNIQYF. This chain uses TRBV18 with TRBJ2-4; D is perhaps TRBD1 or TRBD2 (6 bases each). There are 15 residues in the CDR3. V was cut by 4 bases and J by 2 bases, with 12 bases left in between. Looked up from germline, CDR1 is KGHSH and CDR2 is LQKENI.

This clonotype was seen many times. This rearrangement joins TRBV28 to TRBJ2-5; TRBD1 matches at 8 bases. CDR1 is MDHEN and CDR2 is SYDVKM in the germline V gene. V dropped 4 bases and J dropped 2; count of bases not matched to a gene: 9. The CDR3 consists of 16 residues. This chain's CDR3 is CASSSPGQATQETQYF. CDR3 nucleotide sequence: TGTGCCAGCAGTTCCCCGGGACAGGCGACTCAAGAGACCCAGTACTTC.

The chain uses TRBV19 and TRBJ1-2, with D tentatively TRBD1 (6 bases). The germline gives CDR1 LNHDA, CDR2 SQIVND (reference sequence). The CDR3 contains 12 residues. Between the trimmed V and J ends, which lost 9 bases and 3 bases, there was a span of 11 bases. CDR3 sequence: CASTTGYYGYTF. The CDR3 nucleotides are TGTGCCAGCACCACAGGGTACTATGGCTACACCTTC.

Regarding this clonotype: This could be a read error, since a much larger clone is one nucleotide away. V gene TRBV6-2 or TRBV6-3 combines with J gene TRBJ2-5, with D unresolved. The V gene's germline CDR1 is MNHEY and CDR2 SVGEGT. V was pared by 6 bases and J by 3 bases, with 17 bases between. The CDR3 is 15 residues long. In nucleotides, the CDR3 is TGTGCCAGCAGCCCAAGGTGGCAGGTAGAAGAGACCCAGTACTTC. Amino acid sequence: CASSPRWQVEETQYF.